A single T cell receptor beta chain is shown here with its context. Its target is not known. Every immunoSEQ plate was one replicate of a subset's evenly spread DNA. Assay: immunoSEQ multiplex PCR; the TCRdb copy retains only in-frame clones and omits some. The table has approximately 1,500,000 clones, about 96% seen once. This record belongs to a study of shared clonotypes between healthy human individuals. Trimming shortened V by 6 bases and J by 7 bases, and 21 bases separated the two germline ends. The length of the CDR3 is 14 residues. Germline values: CDR1 SQVTM, CDR2 ANQGSEA. General observations from the study: Compared with memory subsets, naive subsets generally had larger estimated richness.

The rearrangement uses TRBV29-1 and TRBJ1-1; D is ambiguous. The sequence was obtained from a man under 40 in good health. Sequenced: naive CD4+ T cells sorted from blood. Subset here: CD45RA+ positively selected. The CDR3 is CSVPTKAGSLEAFF. CDR3 in DNA: TGCAGCGTACCCACCAAGGCTGGTAGCCTTGAAGCTTTCTTT. Full variable domain (rest looked up from reference TRBV29-1 and TRBJ1-1): SAVISQKPSRDICQRGTSLTIQCQVDSQVTMMFWYRQQPGQSLTLIATANQGSEATYESGFVIDKFPISRPNLTFSTLTVSNMSPEDSSIYLCSVPTKAGSLEAFFGQGTRLTVV.